This TCR beta chain was retrieved from a study of lymphopenia after photon versus proton radiotherapy. Findings of the study overall: Larger post-nadir TCR diversity loss correlated inversely with survival in deceased patients. Oligoclonal CD8+ Temra expansion after nadir drove photon patients' diversity drop.

In the case of this clone: Its antigen is undetermined.

V lost 2 bases and J lost 4, with 11 bases in between. Germline V gene data show CDR1 as GTSNPN and CDR2 as SVGIG (reference sequence). The CDR3 totals 13 residues. Only in-frame clones appear in the TCRdb table, and some are missing; sequencing was by immunoSEQ multiplex PCR. The table shows 50,000 to 65,000 clones, with about nine tenths occurring only once. The V and J genes are TRBV30 and TRBJ1-2; TRBD1 might be the D (5 bases). The sequencing here drew on peripheral blood, taken from a patient treated with proton-based radiotherapy. The sequence derives from a man at least 80 years old with esophageal cancer. The CDR3 nucleotides read TGTGCCTGGAGTAGGAGGGGCACCTATGGCTACACCTTC. Its translation: CAWSRRGTYGYTF.